This T cell receptor beta chain was identified in a study of spatial heterogeneity in lung cancer. Study-wide background: The library had UMIs, and each TCR and UMI pair averaged more than ten raw reads. Notes on the study in general: Tumor mutation counts were tracked by expanded intratumoral alpha and beta TCR counts.

Germline values: CDR1 MGHRA, CDR2 YSYEKL. The V gene lost 6 bases and the J gene lost 1 base, with 14 bases spanning the gap. This CDR3 is 15 amino acids long. TCRdb reprocessed the 5' RACE reads with MiXCR, giving one entry per CDR3 protein. There are over 6,000 distinct CDR3 sequences in the sample; around 14% occur only once, and about 8.5% lies in the top ten. This clonotype is judged medium-sized. Its target is not known. This beta chain came through as a stray read in a library set up for alpha chains, and its size says little. The time point was: sample taken at primary tumor resection. The donor population consisted of 72 patients with untreated, early-stage non-small cell lung cancer. Unsorted whole RNA of tumor, nontumor lung or frozen PBMC was sequenced.

Here the sequenced sample was lung tumor tissue, taken at surgery. This receptor was identified in a male donor with early-stage non-small cell lung cancer. The V and J genes are TRBV4-1 and TRBJ2-3; D remains ambiguous. For the CDR3, the DNA is TGCGCCAGCAGTTCGTTCGGCCTTGGCACAGATACGCAGTATTTT. The encoded protein is CASSSFGLGTDTQYF.